This TCR beta chain derives from a study of blood T cell repertoires in COVID-19. Study at large: Symptom resolution, clearance, or two negative PCRs marked the recovered donors of Cohort 3.

As originally analysed: Reference gene primers were amplified, and this amplification served to estimate nucleated cell counts. The data were produced by immunoSEQ multiplex PCR, yet TCRdb's version contains in-frame clones alone and is incomplete. V, J and clone size were drawn from that table, and D and trimming were deduced from the DNA. The data show approximately 210,000 clones, 80% to 90% seen once. The CDR3 has 13 amino acids. From germline, CDR1 is KGHSH and CDR2 LQKENI. Deletions cut 3 bases from V and 3 bases from J, with 9 bases between. Participant-reported clinical history was the basis for cohort assignment.

The rearrangement joins TRBV18 to TRBJ2-7; D call uncertain. What was sequenced was PBMCs or T cells enriched from blood (not recorded which). The sequence was collected from a man aged 30 to 45 in a cohort exposed to, infected with or recovered from COVID-19 (not recorded which). CDR3 loop: CASSPLENYEQYF. DNA for the CDR3: TGTGCCAGCTCACCTTTAGAGAACTACGAGCAGTACTTC.